This TCR beta chain comes out of a study of blood T cell repertoires in COVID-19. Study summary: Researchers got acute and convalescent COVID-19 samples from the United States, Italy and Spain. Sources were T cells, B-cell-depleted T cells, or PBMCs; the material itself was cDNA or gDNA.

This clone was detected only a few times. CDR3 length equals 15 residues. Germline V gene lookup returns CDR1 WNHNN and CDR2 SYGVQD (reference sequence). Trimming left V 4 bases short and J 5 bases short, with 18 bases between. Original processing notes: Estimation of nucleated cell counts relied on the amplification of reference gene primers. TCRdb keeps only in-frame clones here, not all; method: immunoSEQ multiplex PCR. D and trimming were read from the DNA, whereas the V and J calls and clone size are those reported in that table. The sample contains 95,000 to 100,000 clones, around 87% of which appear only once.

The chain couples TRBV10-1 to TRBJ2-7; a possible D gene is TRBD2 (6 bases). The receptor was isolated from a woman aged 25 to 39 with acute or convalescent COVID-19. Sequencing was done on a sample of peripheral blood. CDR3 amino acids: CASSAGTSESDEQYF. The CDR3, as DNA: TGCGCCAGCAGTGCGGGGACTTCCGAAAGCGACGAGCAGTACTTC.